One and the same sample provided the 21 T cell receptor beta chains below, sequenced in a study of T cell responses to AZD1222 COVID-19 vaccine. Assay: immunoSEQ multiplex PCR; the TCRdb copy retains only in-frame clones and omits some. The data contain about 130,000 clones, about 89% of them seen just once; the ten biggest clones take up around 1.5%. Sequenced material: peripheral blood, taken on day 0 of AZD1222 vaccination. The receptors here all came from an adult in good health.

This chain links TRBV10-2 with TRBJ2-7; D not certain. This CDR3 is built from 12 residues. V was pared by 2 bases and J by 3 bases, with 5 bases between. The germline V gene has CDR1 WSHSY and CDR2 SAAADI. CDR3 sequence: CASSEAGYEQYF. CDR3 DNA sequence: TGCGCCAGCAGTGAGGCAGGCTACGAGCAGTACTTC.

This clone has more than one count but fewer than ten. The rearrangement joins TRBV28 to TRBJ1-2; D not resolved. Germline V gene sequence: CDR1 MDHEN, CDR2 SYDVKM. The CDR3 loop spans 13 amino acids. The V gene lost 2 bases and the J gene lost 4 bases, with 8 bases spanning the gap. Written as DNA, the CDR3 is TGTGCCAGCAGTTTAGGTTCCGTCTATGGCTACACCTTC. This translates into CASSLGSVYGYTF.

The gene calls are TRBV6-6 and TRBJ2-7; 12 bases match TRBD2. CDR3 length: 15 amino acids. The trim removed 6 bases at V and 5 bases at J, leaving 8 bases unmatched. Germline V lookup: CDR1 MNHNY, CDR2 SVGAGI (reference sequence). The CDR3 sequence is CASSLAGGPGNEQYF. CDR3 DNA: TGTGCCAGCAGCCTAGCGGGAGGGCCTGGTAACGAGCAGTACTTC.

This sequence joins TRBV2 and TRBJ1-1; weak D call: TRBD1 (6 bases). V lost 2 bases to trimming and J lost 4 bases, with 11 bases between them. Germline CDR1 SNHLY, CDR2 FYNNEI. The CDR3 is 14 residues long. CDR3 sequence: CASSELGAVTEAFF. The DNA for the CDR3 is TGTGCCAGCAGTGAATTGGGGGCGGTCACTGAAGCTTTCTTT.

The rearrangement links TRBV7-2 to TRBJ1-5, with D possibly being TRBD1 (6 bases). The germline V and J ends were trimmed by 0 bases and 4 bases, with 13 bases remaining between them. Germline loops: CDR1 SGHTA, CDR2 FQGNSA. The length of the CDR3 is 16 residues. CDR3: CASSLASTGRNQPQHF. For the CDR3, the DNA is TGTGCCAGCAGCTTAGCATCAACAGGGCGTAATCAGCCCCAGCATTTT.

This sequence joins TRBV7-9 and TRBJ2-7, with D perhaps TRBD1 (6 bases). Germline lookup yields CDR1 SEHNR and CDR2 FQNEAQ (reference sequence). V shed 5 bases and J shed 5 bases, with 13 bases lying between them. The CDR3 has 13 amino acids. The CDR3 loop is CASSPTGFNEQYF. The CDR3 DNA follows: TGTGCCAGCAGCCCTACAGGGTTCAACGAGCAGTACTTC.

V and J are TRBV29-1 and TRBJ2-1; the D gene is possibly TRBD1 (5 bases). Germline-derived CDR1 and CDR2 are SQVTM and ANQGSEA. V gave up 0 bases and J gave up 4 bases, with 7 bases separating them. The CDR3 is made up of 13 amino acids. CDR3 sequence reads: CSVEDRQYNEQFF. The CDR3 DNA is TGCAGCGTTGAAGATAGACAGTACAATGAGCAGTTCTTC.

This clone was observed a handful of times. This chain uses TRBV4-3 with TRBJ2-5; 8 bases fit TRBD1. The V segment lost 2 bases and the J segment 5 bases; nucleotides outside the gene matches: 16. CDR3 length: 18 residues. The germline V gene has CDR1 LGHNA and CDR2 YSLEER. In DNA form, the CDR3 reads TGCGCCAGCAGCCAAACCAAGGAGAGCAGGGGGCGCAGGGAGACCCAGTACTTC. It yields the protein CASSQTKESRGRRETQYF.

The genes are TRBV6-4 and TRBJ2-2, with 10 bases aligning to TRBD2. CDR3 length: 18 residues. The V gene's germline CDR1 is MRHNA and CDR2 SNTAGT. Unmatched junction bases numbered 7, after V lost 3 bases and J lost 0 bases. CDR3 loop: CASSEGLAGDANTGELFF. CDR3 nucleotides: TGTGCCAGCAGTGAGGGGCTAGCGGGAGACGCGAACACCGGGGAGCTGTTTTTT.

This chain uses TRBV7-2 with TRBJ1-3, with D unclear. Germline-derived CDR1 and CDR2 are SGHTA and FQGNSA. V lost 1 base to trimming and J lost 0 bases, with 7 bases between them. CDR3 length: 15 residues. CDR3 coding DNA: TGTGCCAGCAGCTTAGTGCCGAGCTCTGGAAACACCATATATTTT. Amino acid sequence: CASSLVPSSGNTIYF.

This chain uses TRBV6-2 or TRBV6-3 with TRBJ2-7; perhaps TRBD1 as D (5 bases). This CDR3 region has 12 residues. Germline V lookup: CDR1 MNHEY, CDR2 SVGEGT. V was pared by 4 bases and J by 3 bases, with 7 bases between. CDR3 bases: TGTGCCAGCAGTTTAGACAGCTACGAGCAGTACTTC. Amino acid sequence: CASSLDSYEQYF.

This rearrangement joins TRBV7-3 to TRBJ1-1; D remains unclear. The CDR3 totals 14 residues. V shed 5 bases and J shed 0 bases, with 10 bases lying between them. CDR1 and CDR2 from the germline V gene are SGHTA and FQGTGA. CDR3 nucleotide sequence: TGTGCCAGCAGCCCCCAGAATATGAACACTGAAGCTTTCTTT. This translates into CASSPQNMNTEAFF.

The chain joins TRBV7-3 to TRBJ2-3, with 7 bases identical to TRBD2. The germline V gene has CDR1 SGHTA and CDR2 FQGTGA. The V segment lost 6 bases and the J segment 2 bases; nucleotides outside the gene matches: 8. This CDR3 contains 15 residues. CDR3: CASSLTSLDTDTQYF. In nucleotides, the CDR3 is TGTGCCAGCAGTCTGACTAGCTTGGACACAGATACGCAGTATTTT.

The chain carries TRBV5-1 and TRBJ2-7; 9 bases agree with TRBD2. The CDR3 contains 15 residues. The germline gives CDR1 SGHRS, CDR2 YFSETQ. J lost 4 bases, V lost 2 bases, and 7 bases had no gene match. CDR3 nucleotide sequence: TGCGCCAGCAGCTTAATAGCGGGAGCTTCGTACGAGCAGTACTTC. Its translation is CASSLIAGASYEQYF. Variable domain in full (rest from reference TRBV5-1 and TRBJ2-7): KAGVTQTPRYLIKTRGQQVTLSCSPISGHRSVSWYQQTPGQGLQFLFEYFSETQRNKGNFPGRFSGRQFSNSRSEMNVSTLELGDSALYLCASSLIAGASYEQYFGPGTRLTVT.

This rearrangement joins TRBV29-1 to TRBJ1-2; maybe TRBD1 (5 bases). V was pared by 1 base and J by 3 bases, with 15 bases between. The CDR3 is 15 amino acids. Germline-derived CDR1 and CDR2 are SQVTM and ANQGSEA. Written as DNA, the CDR3 is TGCAGCGTTGAAGGGGAGGGGTCCCTTTACTATGGCTACACCTTC. Its translation is CSVEGEGSLYYGYTF. The full variable domain, rest sourced from reference TRBV29-1 and TRBJ1-2, is SAVISQKPSRDICQRGTSLTIQCQVDSQVTMMFWYRQQPGQSLTLIATANQGSEATYESGFVIDKFPISRPNLTFSTLTVSNMSPEDSSIYLCSVEGEGSLYYGYTFGSGTRLTVV.

This chain connects TRBV30 to TRBJ2-3, with D perhaps TRBD2 (6 bases). The ends were cut back, 1 base at V and 10 bases at J, with 15 bases in the middle. Germline CDR1 is GTSNPN and CDR2 is SVGIG (reference sequence). The CDR3 runs to 13 residues. In DNA form, the CDR3 reads TGTGCCTGGAGTGGCTTGAACCGGAGGGCGCAGTATTTT. It translates to CAWSGLNRRAQYF.

The gene calls are TRBV5-4 and TRBJ2-5; no clear D gene. V gave up 4 bases and J gave up 1 base, with 11 bases separating them. Germline V gene sequence: CDR1 SGHNT, CDR2 YYREEE (reference sequence). The CDR3 contains 14 residues. Written as DNA, the CDR3 is TGTGCCAGCAGCCCTTCCGGGCTCCAAGAGACCCAGTACTTC. Protein: CASSPSGLQETQYF. Complete variable domain (other parts from reference TRBV5-4 and TRBJ2-5): ETGVTQSPTHLIKTRGQQVTLRCSSQSGHNTVSWYQQALGQGPQFIFQYYREEENGRGNFPPRFSGLQFPNYSSELNVNALELDDSALYLCASSPSGLQETQYFGPGTRLLVL.

The chain employs TRBV7-3 and TRBJ1-1; the D gene is possibly TRBD1 (6 bases). The CDR3 consists of 15 residues. The germline V and J ends were trimmed by 5 bases and 4 bases, with 17 bases remaining between them. Looked up from germline, CDR1 is SGHTA and CDR2 is FQGTGA. The CDR3 spells CASSRRGRGGTEAFF. The CDR3 bases are TGTGCCAGCAGCCGCCGGGGGCGGGGGGGCACTGAAGCTTTCTTT.

This clone was counted only a few times. This chain joins TRBV27 and TRBJ2-7, with a possible D match to TRBD2 (6 bases). Per the germline V gene, CDR1 is MNHEY and CDR2 is SMNVEV (reference sequence). V was cut by 6 bases and J by 7 bases, with 19 bases left in between. The CDR3 is made up of 14 amino acids. CDR3 coding DNA: TGTGCCAGCAGCTTTTGGGGGGAAACACAAGAGCAGTACTTC. Amino acids: CASSFWGETQEQYF.

The CDR3 loop is CASSVGMAPLAKNIQYF. The DNA for the CDR3 is TGTGCCAGCAGCGTAGGTATGGCACCCCTAGCCAAAAACATTCAGTACTTC. The chain recombines TRBV9 with TRBJ2-4, with D uncertain. From germline, CDR1 is SGDLS and CDR2 YYNGEE. V lost 0 bases and J 0 bases, leaving 13 bases between the germline ends. The CDR3 spans 17 residues.

The chain carries TRBV12-3 or TRBV12-4 and TRBJ1-2; D unclear. The V and J ends lost 1 base and 9 bases respectively, with 12 bases between them. CDR3 length equals 13 residues. The CDR3 here is CASSLVRGSSYTF. In DNA, the CDR3 is TGTGCCAGCAGTTTAGTTAGAGGGTCGAGCTACACCTTC.